This T cell receptor (beta chain) appears in the sequencing data of a study of post-analysis software for immune sequencing data. Overall study results and limits: Higher frequency in patients than in controls was seen for 5 or 6 TRBV segments, with TRBV5-6, TRBV5-1 and TRBV20-1 among them. Significantly decreased normalized Chao1 diversity was recorded for multiple sclerosis patients relative to controls. Analysis by F measure revealed that same-batch samples clustered strongly together.

A word on this clonotype: Its antigen is not identified.

Sequencing libraries made from TCR beta cDNA carried unique molecular identifiers. Between about 1 and 11 million T cells gave rise to some 450,000 cDNA molecules. TCRdb called the PCR reads again in MiXCR, with one record for every CDR3 protein. The profile shows roughly 540,000 distinct CDR3 sequences, around 31% of them singletons. The CDR3 contains 14 residues. Per the germline V gene, CDR1 is SGHTS and CDR2 is YDEGEE. V gave up 6 bases and J gave up 7 bases, with 19 bases separating them. Sample: blood. This sequence joins TRBV5-8 and TRBJ1-2; D uncertain. This sequence originates from a girl aged 2-17 years with multiple sclerosis. The CDR3 spells CASTPRRMLGGYTF. In DNA, the CDR3 is TGTGCCAGCACCCCGAGGAGGATGCTGGGTGGCTACACCTTC.